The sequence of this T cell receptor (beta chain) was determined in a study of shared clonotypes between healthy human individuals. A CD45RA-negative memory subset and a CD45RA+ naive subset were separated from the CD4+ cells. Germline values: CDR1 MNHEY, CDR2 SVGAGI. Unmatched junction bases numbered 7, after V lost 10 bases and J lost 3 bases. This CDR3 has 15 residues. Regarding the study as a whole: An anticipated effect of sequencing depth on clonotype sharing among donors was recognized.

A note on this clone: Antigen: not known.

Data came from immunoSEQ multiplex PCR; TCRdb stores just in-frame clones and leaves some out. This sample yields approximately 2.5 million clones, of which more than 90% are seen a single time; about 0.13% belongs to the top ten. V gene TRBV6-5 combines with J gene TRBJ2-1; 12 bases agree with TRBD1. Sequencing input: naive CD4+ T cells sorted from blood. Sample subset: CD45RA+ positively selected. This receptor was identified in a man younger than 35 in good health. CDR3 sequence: CATTGTGGRYNEQFF. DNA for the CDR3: TGTGCCACAACCGGGACAGGGGGCCGCTACAATGAGCAGTTCTTC.